Listed below are T cell receptor beta chains from one sample, sequenced in a study of T-cell memory formation after mild COVID-19. TCRdb recomputed calls from the 5' RACE reads with MiXCR, one row per CDR3 protein. The data hold roughly 400,000 distinct CDR3 sequences, with about a sixth observed a single time. Sequenced material: PBMCs or a T cell subset sorted from them (not recorded which). The receptor set was obtained from a man aged 18 to 30 who had mild COVID-19 (a few samples of this study predate the infection). Cell type and time point are not known. The CDR3 runs from the conserved cysteine through the conserved F or W. A D gene is named only where the DNA matches it firmly. Not all rows give a size; the values are once, few, many and, for expanded clones, a class.

>-|-|TRBJ1-2|TRBV5-1
TGCGCCAGCAGCTTTGGGCAGGGGCTCGGCTACACCTTC
CASSFGQGLGYTF
>-|many|TRBJ1-5|TRBV7-9
TGTGCCAGCAGCTCCCGGGGGAGCAATCAGCCCCAGCATTTT
CASSSRGSNQPQHF
>-|few|TRBJ1-1|TRBV5-6
TGTGCCAGCAGCTCGCTGACTCACGAGTACGCTGAAGCTTTCTTT
CASSSLTHEYAEAFF
>-|-|TRBJ1-1|TRBV6-1
TGTGCCAGCAGCAGAATAATGAACACTGAAGCTTTCTTT
CASSRIMNTEAFF
>-|-|TRBJ2-3|TRBV12-3/TRBV12-4
TGTGCCAGCAGTATTACCGGGGGCTGGAGTACGCAGTATTTT
CASSITGGWSTQYF
>-|-|TRBJ2-3|TRBV3-1
TGTGCCAGCAGCCAAGAAGCAGGGGCTAGCACAGATACGCAGTATTTT
CASSQEAGASTDTQYF
>TRBD2|-|TRBJ2-6|TRBV19
TGTGCCAGTAGTATACGTCAAGCGGGAAGGGCCAACGTCCTGACTTTC
CASSIRQAGRANVLTF
>-|-|TRBJ2-1|TRBV5-1
TGCGCCAGCAGCAGATCCCCCCAGGACAATGAGCAGTTCTTC
CASSRSPQDNEQFF
>TRBD2|many|TRBJ2-2|TRBV5-1
TGCGCCAGCAGCTGGGTGACTAGCCAAAACACCGGGGAGCTGTTTTTT
CASSWVTSQNTGELFF
>-|few|TRBJ2-5|TRBV7-8
TGTGCCAGCAGCTTGTACCAGCGGAATTCTGGGGGCGGTGAGACCCAGTACTTC
CASSLYQRNSGGGETQYF
>TRBD1|-|TRBJ2-1|TRBV5-1
TGCGCCAGCAGCTGGGGTCCGGGACAGGGGTCCTGGGATGAGCAGTTCTTC
CASSWGPGQGSWDEQFF
>-|-|TRBJ2-1|TRBV7-2
TGTGCCAGCAGCCCGCAAAGGGGGGGCCTCGGCTACAATGAGCAGTTCTTC
CASSPQRGGLGYNEQFF
>TRBD1|-|TRBJ1-5|TRBV12-3/TRBV12-4
TGTGCCAGCACCCGGGACAGCAGGGATCACCAGCATTTT
CASTRDSRDHQHF
>-|many|TRBJ1-1|TRBV5-1
TGCGCCAGCAGCTTTGACCTAACCACTGAAGCTTTCTTT
CASSFDLTTEAFF
>-|-|TRBJ2-7|TRBV7-9
TGTGCCGGTGGGGGGGGACAGAACTACGAGCAGTACTTC
CAGGGGQNYEQYF
>TRBD1|-|TRBJ2-5|TRBV5-1
TGCGCCAGCAGCTGGAACGCAGGGGGCAGGGAGACCCAGTACTTC
CASSWNAGGRETQYF